A single sample gave rise to the 25 T cell receptor beta chains below, sequenced in a study of T cell responses to AZD1222 COVID-19 vaccine. TCRdb's copy holds only in-frame clones and misses some; the assay was immunoSEQ multiplex PCR. The data contain some 170,000 clones, about nine tenths of them singletons. The starting material was peripheral blood, obtained 28 days after the second dose of the MenACWY control vaccine. The receptors come from an adult who received the MenACWY meningococcal vaccine as a control.

The J gene is TRBJ2-7, the V gene TRBV6-5; D call uncertain. Germline V CDR1 and CDR2: MNHEY, SVGAGI. This CDR3 spans 11 amino acids. Trimming pared 6 bases from V and 6 bases from J, leaving 9 bases between. CDR3: CASRVHSEQYF. The CDR3 DNA follows: TGTGCCAGCAGGGTACACTCCGAGCAGTACTTC.

This chain links TRBV10-3 with TRBJ2-3; TRBD2 agrees at 9 bases. Per germline, CDR1 ENHRY and CDR2 SYGVKD. The CDR3 is made up of 13 amino acids. The trim removed 6 bases at V and 6 bases at J, leaving 4 bases unmatched. This CDR3 is CAIRREGPDTQYF. The CDR3 coding sequence is TGTGCCATCAGGCGGGAGGGCCCCGATACGCAGTATTTT.

This chain links TRBV2 with TRBJ1-2; tentative D call: TRBD1 (5 bases). There are 14 residues in the CDR3. Germline values: CDR1 SNHLY, CDR2 FYNNEI. Trimming shortened V by 4 bases and J by 0 bases, and 9 bases separated the two germline ends. DNA for the CDR3: TGTGCCAGCAGTGTGGCAGGGACTAACTATGGCTACACCTTC. Translation gives CASSVAGTNYGYTF.

V is TRBV6-1 and J is TRBJ2-7; 9 nucleotides align to TRBD1. J was trimmed by 9 bases and V by 3 bases; bases with no gene match: 6. Germline CDR1 reads MNHNS; CDR2 reads SASEGT. CDR3 length: 13 amino acids. Here the CDR3 DNA reads TGTGCCAGCAGTGATCGGACAGGGGACGGGCAGTACTTC. This codes for CASSDRTGDGQYF.

The chain has TRBV12-5 and TRBJ2-7; D not certain. This CDR3 has 10 amino acids. V lost 7 bases and J 3 bases, leaving 4 bases between the germline ends. CDR1 is LGHNT, CDR2 FRNRAP, per germline. CDR3 nucleotides: TGTGCTAGTGAACTCTACGAGCAGTACTTC. This encodes CASELYEQYF.

The chain joins TRBV27 to TRBJ1-5; D unresolved. With 6 bases removed from V and 7 bases from J, the gap between germline ends came to 10 bases. Looked up from germline, CDR1 is MNHEY and CDR2 is SMNVEV (reference sequence). This CDR3 is 12 amino acids long. The CDR3 sequence is CASSEGGQPQHF. The CDR3, as DNA: TGTGCCAGCAGCGAGGGTGGACAGCCCCAGCATTTT.

The chain employs TRBV11-2 and TRBJ2-4; possible D gene TRBD1, 6 bases. From germline, CDR1 is SGHAT and CDR2 FQNNGV. Trimming shortened V by 4 bases and J by 2 bases, and 15 bases separated the two germline ends. This CDR3 contains 16 residues. This CDR3 reads CASSSGKQGTKNIQYF. In DNA form, the CDR3 reads TGTGCCAGCAGCTCCGGGAAACAGGGTACCAAAAACATTCAGTACTTC.

The J gene is TRBJ2-3, the V gene TRBV10-3, with D possibly matching TRBD1 (6 bases). In germline, CDR1 is ENHRY, CDR2 SYGVKD. Between the trimmed V and J ends, which lost 4 bases and 4 bases, there was a span of 15 bases. This CDR3 contains 15 residues. The CDR3 region is CAISGGPDGADTQYF. The CDR3 coding sequence is TGTGCCATCAGTGGGGGGCCAGACGGGGCAGATACGCAGTATTTT.

The V and J genes are TRBV7-9 and TRBJ1-4; D might be TRBD1 (6 bases). Germline V gene lookup returns CDR1 SEHNR and CDR2 FQNEAQ (reference sequence). Trimming left V 5 bases short and J 7 bases short, with 14 bases between. CDR3 length: 14 amino acids. The DNA for the CDR3 is TGTGCCAGCAGCCAACAACAGGGAAGTGAAAAACTGTTTTTT. Its protein is CASSQQQGSEKLFF.

The V gene is TRBV11-2, the J gene TRBJ1-1; a weak D match, TRBD1 (6 bases). The germline V gene has CDR1 SGHAT and CDR2 FQNNGV. CDR3 size: 14 residues. Trimming removed 7 bases from V and 4 bases from J, with 16 bases in between. DNA for the CDR3: TGTGCCAGCAAGGTGGGGGCGACGGGCACTGAAGCTTTCTTT. Amino acids: CASKVGATGTEAFF.

The chain recombines TRBV7-2 with TRBJ1-1; D ambiguous. CDR1 and CDR2 from the germline V gene are SGHTA and FQGNSA. V lost 1 base and J lost 5, with 8 bases in between. The CDR3 has 13 residues. Here the CDR3 reads CASSLESRTEAFF. The CDR3 nucleotides read TGTGCCAGCAGCTTAGAGTCTAGAACTGAAGCTTTCTTT.

The V call is TRBV25-1, the J call TRBJ2-1; 9 nucleotides align to TRBD2. This CDR3 spans 15 amino acids. With V trimmed by 4 bases and J by 3 bases, 4 bases remained unmatched. Germline V gives CDR1 MGHDK, CDR2 SYGVNS. The CDR3 DNA follows: TGTGCCAGCAGTGGGACTAGCGAAATCTACAATGAGCAGTTCTTC. Protein product: CASSGTSEIYNEQFF.

The chain joins TRBV27 to TRBJ2-6, with 7 bases identical to TRBD1. Looked up from germline, CDR1 is MNHEY and CDR2 is SMNVEV (reference sequence). The length of the CDR3 is 20 residues. Trimming cost V 2 bases and J 0 bases; bases outside gene matches: 13. The CDR3 sequence is CASSLNWIRGFVSGANVLTF. CDR3 sequence (DNA): TGTGCCAGCAGTTTAAATTGGATCAGGGGGTTCGTCTCTGGGGCCAACGTCCTGACTTTC.

The chain recombines TRBV19 with TRBJ1-2, with 7 bases lining up with TRBD1. The V gene's germline CDR1 is LNHDA and CDR2 SQIVND (reference sequence). The CDR3 is made up of 13 amino acids. With V trimmed by 6 bases and J by 3 bases, 4 bases remained unmatched. In nucleotides, the CDR3 is TGTGCCAGTAGCCAGGGGGATTACTATGGCTACACCTTC. Translating it yields CASSQGDYYGYTF.

The chain employs TRBV5-1 and TRBJ2-3; 15 nucleotides agree with TRBD2. This CDR3 comprises 22 residues. J gave up 1 base and V 1 base, and 16 bases lay outside the gene matches. The V gene's germline CDR1 is SGHRS and CDR2 YFSETQ. CDR3 protein: CASSLPRRTSGRAWNRTDTQYF. As DNA, the CDR3 is TGCGCCAGCAGCTTGCCACGACGGACTAGCGGGAGGGCCTGGAACCGCACAGATACGCAGTATTTT.

The chain links TRBV18 to TRBJ2-2, with 7 nucleotides matching TRBD1. Germline CDR1 and CDR2: KGHSH and LQKENI. This CDR3 comprises 16 residues. J was trimmed by 1 base and V by 2 bases; bases with no gene match: 4. The CDR3 is CASSPGQVVNTGELFF. CDR3 nucleotide sequence: TGTGCCAGCTCACCAGGACAGGTTGTGAACACCGGGGAGCTGTTTTTT.

CDR3 DNA: TGTGCCAGCAACCGGGCATCGTCCTACGAGCAGTACTTC. Its protein product is CASNRASSYEQYF. The chain combines TRBV2 with TRBJ2-7, with unresolved D. V was shortened by 7 bases and J by 1 base, with 11 bases between the two germline ends. The CDR3 has 13 amino acids. Per the germline V gene, CDR1 is SNHLY and CDR2 is FYNNEI.

This sequence joins TRBV12-3 or TRBV12-4 and TRBJ1-1, with D perhaps TRBD1 (5 bases). Trimming left V 8 bases short and J 4 bases short, with 11 bases between. This CDR3 has 12 residues. This CDR3 is CASAGGSTEAFF. The CDR3 bases are TGTGCCAGCGCGGGGGGGTCCACTGAAGCTTTCTTT.

The chain combines TRBV4-3 with TRBJ1-2; no reliable D call. With 4 bases removed from V and 0 bases from J, the gap between germline ends came to 18 bases. In germline, CDR1 is LGHNA, CDR2 YSLEER. The length of the CDR3 is 17 residues. CDR3 nucleotide sequence: TGCGCCAGCAGCCGAAAAACGCTTACCGACACTAACTATGGCTACACCTTC. Translated, it gives CASSRKTLTDTNYGYTF.

The CDR3: CASGQGDSPLHF. CDR3 in DNA: TGCGCCAGCGGACAGGGAGATTCACCCCTCCACTTT. This chain connects TRBV5-1 to TRBJ1-6; 8 nucleotides agree with TRBD1. V trimming: 7 bases; J trimming: 8 bases; junction bases outside the gene matches: 2. CDR1 is SGHRS and CDR2 is YFSETQ in the germline V gene. The length of the CDR3 is 12 residues. The full variable domain, rest sourced from reference TRBV5-1 and TRBJ1-6, is KAGVTQTPRYLIKTRGQQVTLSCSPISGHRSVSWYQQTPGQGLQFLFEYFSETQRNKGNFPGRFSGRQFSNSRSEMNVSTLELGDSALYLCASGQGDSPLHFGNGTRLTVT.

In this sample, this clone turned up once. The rearrangement joins TRBV28 to TRBJ1-5; TRBD1 is a possible D gene (5 bases). CDR1 is MDHEN, CDR2 SYDVKM, per germline. There are 15 residues in the CDR3. The V end lost 6 bases, the J end lost 4 bases, and 16 bases lay between the germline ends. The CDR3 spells CASSFRERANQPQHF. The CDR3 region has the DNA TGTGCCAGCAGCTTCAGGGAGAGAGCGAATCAGCCCCAGCATTTT.

V usage is TRBV5-1 and J usage is TRBJ1-1; a possible D gene is TRBD1 (5 bases). V shed 4 bases and J shed 1 base, with 11 bases lying between them. This CDR3 has 14 residues. Germline CDR1 is SGHRS and CDR2 is YFSETQ. The CDR3 DNA is TGCGCCAGCAGCATCCGGACAACGAACACTGAAGCTTTCTTT. Its translation: CASSIRTTNTEAFF. Drawing the rest from reference TRBV5-1 and TRBJ1-1, the complete variable domain is KAGVTQTPRYLIKTRGQQVTLSCSPISGHRSVSWYQQTPGQGLQFLFEYFSETQRNKGNFPGRFSGRQFSNSRSEMNVSTLELGDSALYLCASSIRTTNTEAFFGQGTRLTVV.

V gene TRBV28 combines with J gene TRBJ1-5, with D maybe TRBD1 (5 bases). V was cut by 6 bases and J by 4 bases, with 7 bases left in between. Germline V lookup: CDR1 MDHEN, CDR2 SYDVKM. This CDR3 region has 12 residues. CDR3 DNA: TGTGCCAGCAGGACAGAGAATCAGCCCCAGCATTTT. Its translation: CASRTENQPQHF.

The chain links TRBV18 to TRBJ1-1, with TRBD1 identical over 7 bases. The germline gives CDR1 KGHSH, CDR2 LQKENI. Trimming removed 3 bases from V and 0 bases from J; junction bases left unmatched: 19. This CDR3 contains 20 residues. The CDR3 loop is CASSPRKAGGSWNMNTEAFF. CDR3 DNA: TGTGCCAGCTCACCGCGCAAAGCAGGGGGGTCCTGGAACATGAACACTGAAGCTTTCTTT.

The chain uses TRBV7-2 and TRBJ1-5; D call uncertain. The CDR3 covers 16 residues. CDR1 and CDR2 (germline): SGHTA, FQGNSA. The V end was cut by 1 base, the J end by 2 bases, with 12 bases between. The DNA for the CDR3 is TGTGCCAGCAGCTTAGAACGACACAAGGGCAATCAGCCCCAGCATTTT. Translation gives CASSLERHKGNQPQHF.